Shown below are 12 T cell receptor beta chains from a single sample sequenced in a study of glioma-infiltrating T cells after dendritic cell vaccination. TCRdb's table, derived via immunoSEQ multiplex PCR, lists solely in-frame clones and lacks some. The sample records 25,000 to 35,000 clones, 90% being singletons. The sequenced sample was blood, obtained before dendritic cell vaccination. The origin of the receptors is a human donor with glioblastoma.

CDR3 residues: CASSAGIGSYEQYF. The CDR3, as DNA: TGTGCCAGTAGTGCGGGGATAGGGTCCTACGAGCAGTACTTC. The chain has TRBV19 and TRBJ2-7, with TRBD2 as a possible D gene (6 bases). Trimming cost V 5 bases and J 1 base, with 12 bases left between them. The CDR3 runs to 14 residues. The germline V gene has CDR1 LNHDA and CDR2 SQIVND (reference sequence).

This sequence joins TRBV19 and TRBJ1-3, with TRBD1 identical over 8 bases. V lost 6 bases, J lost 0 bases, and 4 bases stayed unmatched. The CDR3 extends over 15 amino acids. CDR1 and CDR2 from the germline V gene are LNHDA and SQIVND (reference sequence). The CDR3 DNA reads as TGTGCCAGTAGGCGGGACAGGAGCTCTGGAAACACCATATATTTT. Translating it yields CASRRDRSSGNTIYF.

The V call is TRBV2, the J call TRBJ1-3, with TRBD1 matching over 7 bases. CDR1 and CDR2 (germline): SNHLY, FYNNEI. J lost 4 bases, V lost 7 bases, and 13 bases had no gene match. The CDR3 loop spans 16 amino acids. CDR3: CASTPWAGGKGNTIYF. CDR3 nucleotides: TGTGCCAGCACCCCGTGGGCAGGGGGGAAGGGAAACACCATATATTTT.

The chain joins TRBV5-1 to TRBJ1-1; a weak D match, TRBD1 (5 bases). Looked up from germline, CDR1 is SGHRS and CDR2 is YFSETQ. The CDR3 length is 16 residues. V was trimmed by 0 bases and J by 1 base, leaving 13 bases between them. The CDR3 here is CASSLGGVAGNTEAFF. CDR3 bases: TGCGCCAGCAGCTTGGGGGGGGTGGCAGGGAACACTGAAGCTTTCTTT. The full variable domain, rest sourced from reference TRBV5-1 and TRBJ1-1, is KAGVTQTPRYLIKTRGQQVTLSCSPISGHRSVSWYQQTPGQGLQFLFEYFSETQRNKGNFPGRFSGRQFSNSRSEMNVSTLELGDSALYLCASSLGGVAGNTEAFFGQGTRLTVV.

The sample holds one count of this clone. The rearrangement joins TRBV2 to TRBJ2-2; TRBD1 agrees at 8 bases. This CDR3 has 14 residues. The J segment lost 5 bases and the V segment lost 6 bases, leaving 5 bases of the junction unmatched. Germline lookup yields CDR1 SNHLY and CDR2 FYNNEI. CDR3 loop: CASRDRTGTGELFF. The CDR3 coding sequence is TGTGCCAGCAGAGATCGGACAGGGACCGGGGAGCTGTTTTTT.

The J gene is TRBJ1-2, the V gene TRBV5-1; no firm D call. V lost 4 bases to trimming and J lost 1 base, with 14 bases between them. Germline CDR1 is SGHRS and CDR2 is YFSETQ. The CDR3 covers 15 residues. CDR3 in amino acids: CASSDGGSFNYGYTF. The CDR3 nucleotides are TGCGCCAGCAGCGACGGTGGGAGCTTTAACTATGGCTACACCTTC.

The rearrangement uses TRBV7-9 and TRBJ2-7, with D possibly TRBD1 on 6 matching bases. The V gene lost 5 bases and the J gene lost 1 base, with 12 bases spanning the gap. The CDR3 is 14 residues long. From germline, CDR1 is SEHNR and CDR2 FQNEAQ (reference sequence). CDR3 sequence (DNA): TGTGCCAGCAGCCCAAGGGACAAATCCTACGAGCAGTACTTC. Its protein is CASSPRDKSYEQYF.

A few counts support this clone. This sequence joins TRBV4-1 and TRBJ1-5; D unclear. Germline V gene sequence: CDR1 MGHRA, CDR2 YSYEKL. This CDR3 is 14 amino acids long. Trimming shortened V by 5 bases and J by 2 bases, and 10 bases separated the two germline ends. This chain's CDR3 is CASSDDSGNQPQHF. For the CDR3, the DNA is TGCGCCAGCAGCGACGACTCCGGCAATCAGCCCCAGCATTTT.

This clone has only one observation. The CDR3 protein is CASSFGDRGLSPLHF. The CDR3 region has the DNA TGCGCCAGCAGCTTTGGCGACAGGGGGCTCTCACCCCTCCACTTT. The chain employs TRBV5-1 and TRBJ1-6; 10 bases are shared with TRBD1. CDR1 is SGHRS and CDR2 is YFSETQ in the germline V gene. The CDR3 has 15 amino acids. V gave up 2 bases and J gave up 10 bases; unmatched junction bases: 6.

The gene calls are TRBV2 and TRBJ2-3; TRBD1 is a possible D gene (5 bases). Germline CDR1 reads SNHLY; CDR2 reads FYNNEI. The length of the CDR3 is 15 residues. Trimming cost V 6 bases and J 3 bases, with 16 bases left between them. CDR3 loop: CASRHRAGWTDTQYF. CDR3 DNA sequence: TGTGCCAGCAGACATAGGGCAGGGTGGACAGATACGCAGTATTTT.

V gene TRBV9 combines with J gene TRBJ1-3; D unresolved. CDR3 length: 13 residues. The V end lost 0 bases, the J end lost 5 bases, and 6 bases lay between the germline ends. In germline, CDR1 is SGDLS, CDR2 YYNGEE. CDR3 in amino acids: CASSVDNRNTIYF. The CDR3 DNA is TGTGCCAGCAGCGTAGACAACCGAAACACCATATATTTT.

CDR3 bases: TGTGCCAGCAGCACGAGGACAGGAGTAGACTATGGCTACACCTTC. It translates to CASSTRTGVDYGYTF. This sequence joins TRBV5-4 and TRBJ1-2, with 7 nucleotides matching TRBD1. Germline V lookup: CDR1 SGHNT, CDR2 YYREEE (reference sequence). V shed 4 bases, J shed 3 bases, and the junction held 9 bases outside the gene matches. The length of the CDR3 is 15 residues.